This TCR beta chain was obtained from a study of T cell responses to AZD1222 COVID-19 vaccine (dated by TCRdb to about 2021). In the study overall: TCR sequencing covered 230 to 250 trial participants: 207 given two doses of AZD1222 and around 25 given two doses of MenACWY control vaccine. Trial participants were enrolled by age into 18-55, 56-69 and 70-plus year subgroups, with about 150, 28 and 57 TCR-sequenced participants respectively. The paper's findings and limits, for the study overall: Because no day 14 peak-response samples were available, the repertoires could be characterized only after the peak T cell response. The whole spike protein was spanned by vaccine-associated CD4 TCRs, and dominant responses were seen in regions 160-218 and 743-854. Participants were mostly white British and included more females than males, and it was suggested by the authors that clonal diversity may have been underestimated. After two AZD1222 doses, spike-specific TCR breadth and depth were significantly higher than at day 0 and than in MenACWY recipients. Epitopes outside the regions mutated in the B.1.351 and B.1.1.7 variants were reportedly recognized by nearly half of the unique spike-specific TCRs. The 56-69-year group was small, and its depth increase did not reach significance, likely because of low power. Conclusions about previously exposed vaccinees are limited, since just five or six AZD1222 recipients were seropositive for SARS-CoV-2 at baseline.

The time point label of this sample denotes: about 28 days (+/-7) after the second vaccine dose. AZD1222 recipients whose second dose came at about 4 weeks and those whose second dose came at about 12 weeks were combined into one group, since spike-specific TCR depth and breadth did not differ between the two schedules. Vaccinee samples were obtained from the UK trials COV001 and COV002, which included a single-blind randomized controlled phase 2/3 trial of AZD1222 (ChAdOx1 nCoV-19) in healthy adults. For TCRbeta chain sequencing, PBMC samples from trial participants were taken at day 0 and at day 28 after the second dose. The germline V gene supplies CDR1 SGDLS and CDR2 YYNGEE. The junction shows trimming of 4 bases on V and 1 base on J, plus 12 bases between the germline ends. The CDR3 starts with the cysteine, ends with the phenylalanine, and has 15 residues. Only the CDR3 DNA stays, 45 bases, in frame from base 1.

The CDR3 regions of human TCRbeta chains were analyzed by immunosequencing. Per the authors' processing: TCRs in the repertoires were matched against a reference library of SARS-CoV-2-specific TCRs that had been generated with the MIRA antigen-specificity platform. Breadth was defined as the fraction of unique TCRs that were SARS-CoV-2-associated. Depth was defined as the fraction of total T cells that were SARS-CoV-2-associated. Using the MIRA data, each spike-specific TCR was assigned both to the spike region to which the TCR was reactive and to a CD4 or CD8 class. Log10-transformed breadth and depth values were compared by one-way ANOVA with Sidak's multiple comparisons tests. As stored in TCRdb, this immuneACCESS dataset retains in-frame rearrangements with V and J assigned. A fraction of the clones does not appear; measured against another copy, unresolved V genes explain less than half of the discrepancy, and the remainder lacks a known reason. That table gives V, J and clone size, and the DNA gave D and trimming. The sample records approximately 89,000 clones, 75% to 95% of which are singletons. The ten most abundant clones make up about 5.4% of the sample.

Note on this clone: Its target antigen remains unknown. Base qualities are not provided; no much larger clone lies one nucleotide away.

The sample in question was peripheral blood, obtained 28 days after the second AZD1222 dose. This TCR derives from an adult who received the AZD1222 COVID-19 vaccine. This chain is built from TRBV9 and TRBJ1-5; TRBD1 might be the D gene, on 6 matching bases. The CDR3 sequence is CASSNEGESNQPQHF. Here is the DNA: TGTGCCAGCAGCAACGAGGGGGAGAGCAATCAGCCCCAGCATTTT.